The rows below give T cell receptor beta chains drawn from one sample of a study of long-term antiretroviral therapy in people with HIV. The data were produced by immunoSEQ multiplex PCR, yet TCRdb's version contains in-frame clones alone and is incomplete. The sample has about 15,000 clones; just under 85% are singletons. Here the sequenced sample was unsorted PBMCs, taken just before starting antiretroviral therapy. The origin of the receptors is a man aged 40-49 years with HIV. CDR3s include the opening cysteine and the closing phenylalanine or tryptophan. A D gene is named only where the DNA matches it firmly. Only some rows state a clone size, as once, few, many or a class for expanded clones.

abundance	v_gene	j_gene	d_gene	CDR3nt	CDR3aa
-	TRBV29-1	TRBJ2-1	-	TGCAGCGTGAACTCCGGGTCTAAAAGACACAATGAGCAGTTCTTC	CSVNSGSKRHNEQFF
-	TRBV5-5	TRBJ2-6	-	TGTGCCAGCAGCTTATATCGGGCCCCGGGATTCTCTGGGGCCAACGTCCTGACTTTC	CASSLYRAPGFSGANVLTF
-	TRBV19	TRBJ2-1	-	TGTGCCAGTAGTATTACGACCCCGGGCTACAATGAGCAGTTCTTC	CASSITTPGYNEQFF
-	TRBV7-6	TRBJ1-1	-	TGTGCCAGCAGCCCGGGACAGAACACTGAAGCTTTCTTT	CASSPGQNTEAFF
-	TRBV9	TRBJ2-2	-	TGTGCCAGCAGTTCGGACGCCGGGGAGCTGTTTTTT	CASSSDAGELFF
-	TRBV7-8	TRBJ2-5	-	TGTGCCAGCAGCTCCGGGGGGCTACAAGAGACCCAGTACTTC	CASSSGGLQETQYF
-	TRBV5-1	TRBJ2-7	TRBD1	TGCGCCAGCAGCTTAGGGACAGGGGGCTCCTACGAGCAGTACTTC	CASSLGTGGSYEQYF
-	TRBV5-5	TRBJ1-1	TRBD1	TGTGCCAGCAGCGCCCAGGGGGCCAGCATGAACACTGAAGCTTTCTTT	CASSAQGASMNTEAFF
-	TRBV7-6	TRBJ2-2	TRBD2	TGTGCCAGCAGCTTAGACCCCTTCGCGGGGGGAAACACCGGGGAGCTGTTTTTT	CASSLDPFAGGNTGELFF
-	TRBV2	TRBJ1-6	-	TGTGCCAGCAGTAGAACAGGGAGATTCCACTTT	CASSRTGRFHF
-	TRBV30	TRBJ1-3	-	TGTGCCTGGAGCTACGATCGCACGGCCGCCTCTGGAAACACCATATATTTT	CAWSYDRTAASGNTIYF
-	TRBV5-1	TRBJ2-7	TRBD1	TGCGCCAGCAGCTTGCTGACAGGGACCTACGAGCAGTACTTC	CASSLLTGTYEQYF
-	TRBV5-1	TRBJ2-3	-	TGCGCCAGCAGCTTCTCTCGGGGGCTCACAGATACGCAGTATTTT	CASSFSRGLTDTQYF
-	TRBV28	TRBJ1-6	-	TGTGCCAGCAGTTCTACGACAAGGGGGAATTCACCCCTCCACTTT	CASSSTTRGNSPLHF
-	TRBV2	TRBJ1-1	-	TGTGCCAGCAGGATCGGCAGGGAAGCGCGCGCTTTCTTT	CASRIGREARAFF
once	TRBV5-5	TRBJ1-5	-	TGTGCCAGCAGCTTGGTGGGGGCTCACAATCAGCCCCAGCATTTT	CASSLVGAHNQPQHF
-	TRBV30	TRBJ2-1	-	TGTGCCTGGAGTAGGGGACATCAAATCAATGAGCAGTTCTTC	CAWSRGHQINEQFF
-	TRBV5-5	TRBJ1-3	TRBD1	TGTGCCAGCAGCTGGGGACAGTCCTCTGGAAACACCATATATTTT	CASSWGQSSGNTIYF
-	TRBV4-2	TRBJ1-5	-	TGTGCCAGCAGCCAAGAGGAGGGAGGAGGGCATCAGCCCCAGCATTTT	CASSQEEGGGHQPQHF
-	TRBV5-6	TRBJ2-5	-	TGTGCCAGCAGGCCCAGCACAGGGTACCAAGAGACCCAGTACTTC	CASRPSTGYQETQYF
-	TRBV11-3	TRBJ2-2	TRBD1	TGTGCCAGCAGCTCGCGGACAGGGGATTGGGGCGGGGAGCTGTTTTTT	CASSSRTGDWGGELFF
-	TRBV7-6	TRBJ1-3	-	TGTGCCAGCAGCTTAGAACAGCAGAGCTCTGGAAACACCATATATTTT	CASSLEQQSSGNTIYF
-	TRBV11-3	TRBJ2-5	-	TGTGCCAGCAGCCAAAGGACTGGGGGAGAGGAGACCCAGTACTTC	CASSQRTGGEETQYF
once	TRBV5-1	TRBJ2-7	-	TGCGCCAGCAGCCAGACAGCTTACGAGCAGTACTTC	CASSQTAYEQYF
-	TRBV19	TRBJ1-1	TRBD1	TGTGCCAGTAGTAAAGGACAGGGTGGAAACACTGAAGCTTTCTTT	CASSKGQGGNTEAFF
once	TRBV7-9	TRBJ2-7	TRBD2	TGTGCCAGCAGCTTAACGCCAACAGCGGGAGCCGAGCAGTACTTC	CASSLTPTAGAEQYF
medium-sized	TRBV7-9	TRBJ1-2	-	TGTGCCAGCAGCTCCACCCTCGCGGGACTCGATCTTAACTATGGCTACACCTTC	CASSSTLAGLDLNYGYTF
-	TRBV6-5	TRBJ2-7	-	TGTGCCAGCAGTTACGGGCAGGGGAACTACGAGCAGTACTTC	CASSYGQGNYEQYF
-	TRBV5-4	TRBJ2-1	-	TGTGCCAGCAGCTTAGATTCGCCTATGGTGGGGAATGAGCAGTTCTTC	CASSLDSPMVGNEQFF
few	TRBV18	TRBJ2-2	-	TGTGCCAGCTCACCAATTGAAACTAGACTGAACACCGGGGAGCTGTTTTTT	CASSPIETRLNTGELFF
-	TRBV5-1	TRBJ2-7	-	TGCGCCAGCAGCTTGGGACTTGAGCGGGTCTACGAGCAGTACTTC	CASSLGLERVYEQYF
-	TRBV2	TRBJ2-2	-	TGTGCCAGCGGCCCCGAGGTAGCCGGGGAGCTGTTTTTT	CASGPEVAGELFF
-	TRBV5-1	TRBJ2-5	-	TGCGCCAGCAGCCCCGACTTTAGCCCTGAGACCCAGTACTTC	CASSPDFSPETQYF
-	TRBV5-5	TRBJ2-7	TRBD1	TGTGCCAGCAGCTTCGTTGACAGGGGTACCCACGAGCAGTACTTC	CASSFVDRGTHEQYF
-	TRBV6-5	TRBJ2-4	TRBD1	TGTGCCAGCAGTTACTTCCGCGGGACAGGGGCCCTCCAGTACTTC	CASSYFRGTGALQYF
-	TRBV7-2	TRBJ2-5	-	TGTGCCAGCAGAGCCGCGAGGGGGGCAGGGGAAGAGACCCAGTACTTC	CASRAARGAGEETQYF
few	TRBV19	TRBJ1-1	-	TGTGCCAGTAGGATCAGGACGGCGAACACTGAAGCTTTCTTT	CASRIRTANTEAFF
once	TRBV10-3	TRBJ2-3	-	TGTGCCATCAGTGTTCGCGGGGGCGACCCAGATACGCAGTATTTT	CAISVRGGDPDTQYF
-	TRBV7-6	TRBJ1-1	-	TGTGCCAGCAGCTGGGGACCCTGGGGGAACACTGAAGCTTTCTTT	CASSWGPWGNTEAFF